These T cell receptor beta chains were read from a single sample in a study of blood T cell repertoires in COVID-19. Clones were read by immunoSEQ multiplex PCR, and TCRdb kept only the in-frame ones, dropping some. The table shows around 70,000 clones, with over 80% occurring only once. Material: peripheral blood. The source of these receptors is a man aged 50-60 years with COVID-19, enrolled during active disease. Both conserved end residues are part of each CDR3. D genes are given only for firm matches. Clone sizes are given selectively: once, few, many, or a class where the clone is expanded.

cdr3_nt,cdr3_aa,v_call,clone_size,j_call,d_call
TGTGCCAGCAGTTACGAGGGTAATTCACCCCTCCACTTT,CASSYEGNSPLHF,TRBV6-5,few,TRBJ1-6,-
TGTGCCAGCAGCCACCCGACAGGGTCCTCCTACGAGCAGTACTTC,CASSHPTGSSYEQYF,TRBV11-2,few,TRBJ2-7,TRBD1
TGTGCCAGCAGTTCTACGGGCTCCTACGAGCAGTACTTC,CASSSTGSYEQYF,TRBV28,-,TRBJ2-7,-
TGCGCCAGCAGCCAAGATTGGAGACTAGGAGGAGAGACCCAGTACTTC,CASSQDWRLGGETQYF,TRBV4-1,-,TRBJ2-5,-
TGTGCCAGCAGTCACAGGGGGACAGAGACCCAGTACTTC,CASSHRGTETQYF,TRBV28,-,TRBJ2-5,TRBD1
TGTGCCAGCAGCTATGCCGGGACAGTGAACACTGAAGCTTTCTTT,CASSYAGTVNTEAFF,TRBV7-9,-,TRBJ1-1,TRBD1
TGTGCCAGCAGTTCTGGTTTCTCGGGGACCCAGTACTTC,CASSSGFSGTQYF,TRBV2,-,TRBJ2-5,-
TGCGCCAGCAGCTTGGTTAGCGGGAGGGCCGCCAATGAGCAGTTCTTC,CASSLVSGRAANEQFF,TRBV5-1,-,TRBJ2-1,TRBD2
TGCGCCAGCACCCTAGACGGCGGACACCCGAATTCACCCCTCCACTTT,CASTLDGGHPNSPLHF,TRBV5-1,-,TRBJ1-6,-
TGTGCCAGCAGCCCGGGAGTGGGGACTAGGCCCCAAGAGACCCAGTACTTC,CASSPGVGTRPQETQYF,TRBV11-3,-,TRBJ2-5,TRBD2
TGCGCCAGCAGACACCCCGTAACGGAGGGCTCCTACAATGAGCAGTTCTTC,CASRHPVTEGSYNEQFF,TRBV23-1,-,TRBJ2-1,-
TGTGCCTGGAGTTCTATCGGGGCTGAAGCTTTCTTT,CAWSSIGAEAFF,TRBV30,-,TRBJ1-1,-
TGTGCCAGCAGCTTAGAAATTAGCTCCTACGAGCAGTACTTC,CASSLEISSYEQYF,TRBV11-2,-,TRBJ2-7,-
TGCGCCAGCAGCACGGGACAGGGCACTGGAAACACCATATATTTT,CASSTGQGTGNTIYF,TRBV5-1,-,TRBJ1-3,TRBD1
TGTGCCAGCAGCTTAGGGGCGGGTCTCGAGCAGTACTTC,CASSLGAGLEQYF,TRBV7-8,-,TRBJ2-7,-
TGTGCCAGCAGCCCCGACGGGGCCTACAATGAGCAGTTCTTC,CASSPDGAYNEQFF,TRBV7-2,-,TRBJ2-1,-
TGCGCCAGCAAATTAGCGGGGAACCAAGAGACCCAGTACTTC,CASKLAGNQETQYF,TRBV5-1,-,TRBJ2-5,TRBD2
TGCGCCAGCAGCACTATATCTGGGGCCAACGTCCTGACTTTC,CASSTISGANVLTF,TRBV5-1,-,TRBJ2-6,-
TGTGCCAGCAGCTTACTAGGTCCTGGGACAGGGAATTCACCCCTCCACTTT,CASSLLGPGTGNSPLHF,TRBV7-8,once,TRBJ1-6,TRBD1
TGTGCCAGTAGTCCCTCGACAGGGAGGGAGACCCAGTACTTC,CASSPSTGRETQYF,TRBV19,once,TRBJ2-5,-
TGTGCCACCAGCTCAGAGGGGGTTCGGACACGAGAGCAGTACTTC,CATSSEGVRTREQYF,TRBV15,many,TRBJ2-7,-
TGCGCCAGCAGCCTCCAGACGGGAGGGAACGAGCAGTACTTC,CASSLQTGGNEQYF,TRBV5-1,-,TRBJ2-7,TRBD2
TGTGCCAGCACCCCGGGGACAGGAATCTACGAGCAGTACTTC,CASTPGTGIYEQYF,TRBV28,-,TRBJ2-7,TRBD1
TGTGCCTGGAGTAGGTCGGTCGACAGGGCTTCACCCCTCCACTTT,CAWSRSVDRASPLHF,TRBV30,medium-sized,TRBJ1-6,TRBD1
TGTGCCTGGGGTACCCCGGGGATCGAGACCCAGTACTTC,CAWGTPGIETQYF,TRBV30,few,TRBJ2-5,-
TGCAGCGCTTCCGGGACTGGGCTAAACGAGCAGTACTTC,CSASGTGLNEQYF,TRBV29-1,-,TRBJ2-7,-
TGTGCCACCCGACAGGGAACCGGGGAGCTGTTTTTT,CATRQGTGELFF,TRBV6-4,-,TRBJ2-2,TRBD1
TGTGCCATCAGTGCTGGGGGCGGGTCTAGCAATCAGCCCCAGCATTTT,CAISAGGGSSNQPQHF,TRBV10-3,-,TRBJ1-5,-
TGTGCCAGCAGCCCCGAGGGGGGGCGGCTTATCTGGAAGGCTGAAGCTTTCTTT,CASSPEGGRLIWKAEAFF,TRBV7-9,-,TRBJ1-1,-
TGTGCCAGTAGAAGGACAGGGGTGGTAGAGACCCAGTACTTC,CASRRTGVVETQYF,TRBV19,-,TRBJ2-5,TRBD1
TGTGCCAGCAGTGAAATATCCAATGAGCAGTTCTTC,CASSEISNEQFF,TRBV2,few,TRBJ2-1,-
TGTGCCAGCAGCCAGGGGGCTCTTAATTCACCCCTCCACTTT,CASSQGALNSPLHF,TRBV3-1/TRBV3-2,few,TRBJ1-6,-
TGTGCCAGCAGCTTGACGGTCTGGACAGGGGGCTTGGATACGCAGTATTTT,CASSLTVWTGGLDTQYF,TRBV7-2,-,TRBJ2-3,TRBD1
TGTGCCAGCAGCCCCGGAGACAGGGGCAACACCGGGGAGCTGTTTTTT,CASSPGDRGNTGELFF,TRBV28,-,TRBJ2-2,TRBD1
TGTGCCAGCAGCTCCTCCGGGACTAGCGGGAGGTATCACGAGCAGTACTTC,CASSSSGTSGRYHEQYF,TRBV7-2,-,TRBJ2-7,TRBD2
TGCAGCGTTCGGGGACTTAGCGGCGGCAATGAGCAGTTCTTC,CSVRGLSGGNEQFF,TRBV29-1,-,TRBJ2-1,-
TGTGCCTGGAGTCCCGGGACAGGGATCAAGACCCAGTACTTC,CAWSPGTGIKTQYF,TRBV30,-,TRBJ2-5,TRBD1
TGCAGTGCTAGTGGCCTAGCGGGAGGCCTAGACTACAATGAGCAGTTCTTC,CSASGLAGGLDYNEQFF,TRBV20-1,-,TRBJ2-1,TRBD2
TGTGCCAGCAGCCAAGGCAGGGCCTACGAGCAGTACTTC,CASSQGRAYEQYF,TRBV14,-,TRBJ2-7,-
TGTGCCAGCAGCGACGGGACAGGTTGGCAGCAGTACTTC,CASSDGTGWQQYF,TRBV5-4,-,TRBJ2-7,TRBD1
TGTGCCAGCCTACGCCAGGGAAATCAGCCCCAGCATTTT,CASLRQGNQPQHF,TRBV28,-,TRBJ1-5,-